The clone carrying this TCR beta chain was detected only a few times. This record belongs to a study of T-cell memory formation after mild COVID-19. As for the study in general: TCR clusters mostly belonged to single donors.

CDR3 size: 13 residues. Germline lookup yields CDR1 ENHRY and CDR2 SYGVKD. The V end lost 6 bases, the J end lost 2 bases, and 11 bases lay between the germline ends. 5'RACE with constant-segment primers built TCRalpha and TCRbeta cDNA libraries with UMIs. From the 5' RACE reads, TCRdb called clonotypes with MiXCR, one entry per CDR3 protein. The data hold hundreds of thousands of distinct CDR3 sequences, with around 30% observed a single time. The sample comprised PBMCs or a T cell subset sorted from them (not recorded which). The genes are TRBV10-3 and TRBJ2-7; no clear D gene. This clonotype was sampled from an adult woman who had mild COVID-19 (a few samples of this study predate the infection). Cell type and time point are not known. The CDR3 DNA reads as TGTGCCATCAGCCACCAGGTCACCTACGAGCAGTACTTC. It specifies CAISHQVTYEQYF.